Listed below are T cell receptor beta chains from one sample, sequenced in a study of blood T cell repertoires in COVID-19. TCRdb keeps only in-frame clones here, not all; method: immunoSEQ multiplex PCR. The sample has around 380,000 clones; about 80% are singletons. Material for sequencing was peripheral blood. These receptors were obtained from a human donor with acute or convalescent COVID-19. The donor label of this sample is uncertain. CDR3s include the opening cysteine and the closing phenylalanine or tryptophan. A D gene is named only where the DNA matches it firmly. The listing skips clone size in some rows; elsewhere it reads once, few, many or a size class.

j_gene	abundance	d_gene	v_gene	CDR3aa	CDR3nt
TRBJ2-1	NA	TRBD2	TRBV7-6	CASSRRGGPNEQFF	TGTGCCAGCAGTCGTCGGGGGGGCCCCAATGAGCAGTTCTTC
TRBJ2-7	few	NA	TRBV28	CASSWLGQKTYEQYF	TGTGCCAGCAGTTGGCTCGGACAGAAGACCTACGAGCAGTACTTC
TRBJ1-2	few	NA	TRBV5-1	CASSLAGLKTRGYTF	TGCGCCAGCAGCTTGGCGGGACTCAAGACTAGGGGCTACACCTTC
TRBJ1-2	NA	TRBD1	TRBV28	CASSETGTGAYGYTF	TGTGCCAGCAGTGAAACCGGGACAGGGGCCTATGGCTACACCTTC
TRBJ2-2	NA	TRBD2	TRBV5-1	CASSQIAGLNTGELFF	TGCGCCAGCAGCCAGATAGCGGGACTAAACACCGGGGAGCTGTTTTTT
TRBJ2-1	NA	TRBD1	TRBV6-5	CASSYRQGALYNEQFF	TGTGCCAGCAGTTACCGCCAGGGGGCCCTATACAATGAGCAGTTCTTC
TRBJ1-2	NA	TRBD1	TRBV15	CATRPGQATNYGYTF	TGTGCCACCAGACCGGGACAGGCCACTAACTATGGCTACACCTTC
TRBJ1-3	once	NA	TRBV4-2	CASSQDPRNTIYF	TGTGCCAGCAGCCAAGATCCCAGAAACACCATATATTTT
TRBJ1-5	NA	NA	TRBV28	CASSLWGQNSNQPQHF	TGTGCCAGCAGTTTATGGGGGCAGAATAGCAATCAGCCCCAGCATTTT
TRBJ1-2	NA	NA	TRBV21-1	CASRKVGMIQGGNYGYTF	TGTGCCAGCAGGAAAGTCGGGATGATACAGGGAGGGAACTATGGCTACACCTTC
TRBJ1-5	NA	TRBD1	TRBV19	CASRVQGLYQPQHF	TGTGCCTCACGGGTACAGGGGCTATATCAGCCCCAGCATTTT
TRBJ2-3	once	TRBD1	TRBV3-1/TRBV3-2	CASSHILGQSGTDTQYF	TGTGCCAGCAGCCATATCCTGGGACAGAGTGGCACAGATACGCAGTATTTT
TRBJ1-4	NA	NA	TRBV2	CASSEDRINEKLFF	TGTGCCAGCAGCGAGGACAGAATTAATGAAAAACTGTTTTTT
TRBJ2-3	NA	TRBD1	TRBV7-9	CASSSQGGEVDTQYF	TGTGCCAGCAGCTCACAAGGGGGCGAGGTGGATACGCAGTATTTT
TRBJ1-2	few	NA	TRBV28	CASSYGRGYGYTF	TGTGCCAGCAGTTACGGACGGGGCTATGGCTACACCTTC
TRBJ2-5	NA	TRBD2	TRBV29-1	CSVVKGLAGDQETQYF	TGCAGCGTCGTTAAGGGACTAGCGGGCGACCAAGAGACCCAGTACTTC
TRBJ1-2	NA	NA	TRBV21-1	CALSKRAGIVYGYTF	TGTGCCCTATCAAAAAGGGCAGGGATAGTCTATGGCTACACCTTC
TRBJ2-2	NA	TRBD2	TRBV7-2	CASSLPLAGTGELFF	TGTGCCAGCAGCCTCCCGCTAGCGGGTACCGGGGAGCTGTTTTTT
TRBJ2-3	NA	TRBD2	TRBV7-9	CASSLPRLAGGLDTQYF	TGTGCCAGCAGCTTGCCAAGACTAGCGGGAGGGTTGGATACGCAGTATTTT
TRBJ1-4	NA	NA	TRBV5-1	CASSLLSVTNEKLFF	TGCGCCAGCAGCTTGCTGTCTGTGACTAATGAAAAACTGTTTTTT
TRBJ2-5	NA	TRBD2	TRBV3-1/TRBV3-2	CASSQDGSGGALETQYF	TGTGCCAGCAGCCAAGATGGGTCCGGGGGGGCCCTGGAGACCCAGTACTTC
TRBJ2-7	few	NA	TRBV3-1/TRBV3-2	CASSQGGGEQYF	TGTGCCAGCAGCCAAGGGGGAGGCGAGCAGTACTTC
TRBJ2-1	NA	NA	TRBV5-1	CASSSGDRGNEQFF	TGCGCCAGCAGCTCAGGGGATCGAGGAAATGAGCAGTTCTTC
TRBJ2-3	NA	TRBD2	TRBV29-1	CSVVRGAGGSDTQYF	TGCAGCGTAGTTCGGGGGGCGGGAGGTTCCGATACGCAGTATTTT
TRBJ2-1	NA	NA	TRBV7-6	CASSPLEGSDNEQFF	TGTGCCAGCAGCCCTCTGGAGGGGAGCGACAATGAGCAGTTCTTC
TRBJ2-1	NA	TRBD1	TRBV5-8	CASSLDRGIGEQFF	TGTGCCAGCAGCTTGGACAGGGGGATCGGTGAGCAGTTCTTC
TRBJ1-1	NA	NA	TRBV7-2	CASSGPGRGMNTEAFF	TGTGCCAGCAGCGGGCCGGGACGGGGGATGAACACTGAAGCTTTCTTT
TRBJ1-5	NA	TRBD1	TRBV10-1	CASSSGQGNPPQHF	TGCGCCAGCAGTTCTGGACAGGGAAATCCGCCCCAGCATTTT
TRBJ1-3	NA	NA	TRBV6-5	CASSYRGSSGNTIYF	TGTGCCAGCAGTTATCGGGGGAGCTCTGGAAACACCATATATTTT
TRBJ1-3	NA	TRBD1	TRBV5-6	CASSLAGGMNTIYF	TGTGCCAGCAGCTTGGCAGGGGGGATGAACACCATATATTTT
TRBJ1-4	NA	NA	TRBV28	CASRREPATNEKLFF	TGTGCCAGCAGACGGGAACCTGCAACTAATGAAAAACTGTTTTTT
TRBJ1-5	NA	NA	TRBV18	CASSPRPTSREIKPQHF	TGTGCCAGCTCACCAAGGCCTACCAGTCGGGAGATCAAGCCCCAGCATTTT
TRBJ1-5	NA	TRBD1	TRBV7-9	CASSWGRGTGPEQPQHF	TGTGCCAGCAGCTGGGGCCGAGGGACAGGGCCGGAACAGCCCCAGCATTTT
TRBJ2-2	NA	NA	TRBV18	CASSRPNTGELFF	TGTGCCAGCTCGCGTCCGAACACCGGGGAGCTGTTTTTT
TRBJ1-2	NA	NA	TRBV12-3/TRBV12-4	CASSLGALYGYTF	TGTGCCAGCAGTTTAGGGGCTCTCTATGGCTACACCTTC
TRBJ2-5	NA	NA	TRBV9	CASSVTVQGTQYF	TGTGCCAGCAGCGTGACTGTTCAGGGGACCCAGTACTTC
TRBJ1-1	NA	NA	TRBV11-2	CASSPPQTGKNTEAFF	TGTGCCAGCAGCCCACCCCAAACAGGGAAGAACACTGAAGCTTTCTTT
TRBJ2-7	few	NA	TRBV7-2	CASSPGAGRDEQYF	TGTGCCAGCAGCCCAGGGGCAGGAAGGGACGAGCAGTACTTC
TRBJ2-1	NA	NA	TRBV4-1	CASSQEYRGKGYNEQFF	TGCGCCAGCAGCCAAGAATATAGGGGTAAGGGCTACAATGAGCAGTTCTTC
TRBJ2-7	NA	TRBD2	TRBV2	CASRPGLPTEQYF	TGTGCCAGCAGACCGGGACTACCTACGGAGCAGTACTTC
TRBJ1-1	NA	TRBD1	TRBV7-8	CASSLVATGGRSQMNTEAFF	TGTGCCAGCAGCTTAGTGGCAACAGGGGGCAGATCCCAAATGAACACTGAAGCTTTCTTT
TRBJ1-1	NA	NA	TRBV18	CASSPRQGSTEAFF	TGTGCCAGCTCACCACGGCAGGGGAGTACTGAAGCTTTCTTT
TRBJ2-2	NA	NA	TRBV14	CASTPAMTGELFF	TGTGCCAGCACCCCCGCGATGACCGGGGAGCTGTTTTTT
TRBJ1-5	NA	NA	TRBV13	CASSPGVNQPQHF	TGTGCCAGCTCCCCAGGGGTCAATCAGCCCCAGCATTTT
TRBJ1-5	NA	NA	TRBV28	CASSQNRDNQPQHF	TGTGCCAGCAGTCAAAACAGGGACAATCAGCCCCAGCATTTT
TRBJ2-2	few	TRBD1	TRBV7-9	CASSSGTGFFTGELFF	TGTGCCAGCAGCTCAGGGACAGGGTTTTTCACCGGGGAGCTGTTTTTT
TRBJ2-5	NA	NA	TRBV7-9	CASSYGAQETQYF	TGTGCCAGCAGCTATGGAGCGCAAGAGACCCAGTACTTC
TRBJ1-2	once	NA	TRBV5-1	CASSLSQGTYGYTF	TGCGCCAGCAGCTTGTCTCAGGGAACCTATGGCTACACCTTC